This T cell receptor beta chain was sequenced for a study of blood T cells in healthy people across ages. Germline values: CDR1 SGHDT, CDR2 YYEEEE. Trimming took off 2 bases at V and 10 bases at J, with 19 bases between the two ends. CDR3 size: 15 residues. A second PCR of roughly 7 to 11 cycles used a sample-barcoded 5' primer and a J-beta primer mix. Every sample produced at least 2.5 million CDR3-containing paired-end reads. From the 5' RACE reads, TCRdb called clonotypes with MiXCR, one entry per CDR3 protein. The sample carries approximately 770,000 distinct CDR3 sequences, 58% recorded once. Findings and limits, study-wide: There were more naive CD4+ cells and higher diversity in long-lived donors than in aged donors. With age, beta diversity per million T cells declined roughly linearly, significantly by over 35.

With regard to this clonotype: Antigen specificity is unknown.

The sequencing input was blood. The rearrangement uses TRBV5-6 and TRBJ2-1, with D maybe TRBD2 (6 bases). This TCR derives from a man aged 30-40 years in good health. This CDR3 is CASSFGSRGIREQFF. The CDR3 region has the DNA TGTGCCAGCAGCTTCGGGAGCAGAGGGATTCGGGAGCAGTTCTTC.